The 23 T cell receptor beta chains below come from one sample, sequenced in a study of cytomegalovirus exposure and HLA in healthy donors. Amplification used 60 Vbeta primers and 13 Jbeta primers. Some clones are missing from TCRdb's copy, which holds only in-frame ones; the method was immunoSEQ multiplex PCR. This table holds 200,000 to 250,000 clones, approximately 90% found once. The sequencing input was PBMCs. These receptor sequences come from a woman between 18 and 29 years old in good health and CMV-seronegative.

V usage is TRBV9 and J usage is TRBJ1-2, with 7 bases matching TRBD1. Trimming took 3 bases from V and 4 from J; bases not matched to a gene: 9. The germline V gene has CDR1 SGDLS and CDR2 YYNGEE. The CDR3 length is 15 residues. As DNA, the CDR3 is TGTGCCAGCAGCGAGTCACATGGGACAGCCTATGGCTACACCTTC. Translated: CASSESHGTAYGYTF. Full variable domain (remainder filled in from reference TRBV9 and TRBJ1-2): DSGVTQTPKHLITATGQRVTLRCSPRSGDLSVYWYQQSLDQGLQFLIQYYNGEERAKGNILERFSAQQFPDLHSELNLSSLELGDSALYFCASSESHGTAYGYTFGSGTRLTVV.

The chain is built from TRBV30 and TRBJ2-7; 9 nucleotides match TRBD1. The CDR3 loop spans 13 amino acids. Germline trimming cut 1 base from V and 7 bases from J; bases unmatched to any gene: 5. Looked up from germline, CDR1 is GTSNPN and CDR2 is SVGIG (reference sequence). The CDR3 loop is CAWSGQGGWEQYF. The DNA for the CDR3 is TGTGCCTGGAGTGGACAGGGGGGCTGGGAGCAGTACTTC. The whole variable domain, remainder taken from reference TRBV30 and TRBJ2-7, is SQTIHQWPATLVQPVGSPLSLECTVEGTSNPNLYWYRQAAGRGLQLLFYSVGIGQISSEVPQNLSASRPQDRQFILSSKKLLLSDSGFYLCAWSGQGGWEQYFGPGTRLTVT.

J is TRBJ1-3 and V is TRBV15; the D gene is possibly TRBD1 (5 bases). CDR3 length: 15 residues. The V gene's germline CDR1 is LNHNV and CDR2 YYDKDF (reference sequence). Trimming cost V 3 bases and J 0 bases, with 9 bases left between them. As DNA, the CDR3 is TGTGCCACCAGCAGTCGGGGGGACTCTGGAAACACCATATATTTT. It codes for CATSSRGDSGNTIYF.

This clone was counted only a few times. The chain employs TRBV30 and TRBJ2-1, with 9 bases identical to TRBD2. The length of the CDR3 is 17 residues. With 0 bases clipped from V and 2 bases from J, the junction kept 8 bases outside the gene matches. Germline V lookup: CDR1 GTSNPN, CDR2 SVGIG (reference sequence). The chain's CDR3 is CAWSVAGGLPPYNEQFF. CDR3 nucleotides: TGTGCCTGGAGTGTAGCGGGAGGTCTTCCCCCCTACAATGAGCAGTTCTTC. The full variable domain, rest sourced from reference TRBV30 and TRBJ2-1, is SQTIHQWPATLVQPVGSPLSLECTVEGTSNPNLYWYRQAAGRGLQLLFYSVGIGQISSEVPQNLSASRPQDRQFILSSKKLLLSDSGFYLCAWSVAGGLPPYNEQFFGPGTRLTVL.

The count of this clone is one. This chain uses TRBV5-4 with TRBJ2-7; 7 bases are a match to TRBD1. V lost 4 bases and J lost 3; bases outside the gene matches: 7. In germline, CDR1 is SGHNT, CDR2 YYREEE (reference sequence). The length of the CDR3 is 14 residues. The chain's CDR3 is CASSRTGADYEQYF. In DNA, the CDR3 is TGTGCCAGCAGCCGAACAGGGGCAGACTACGAGCAGTACTTC.

This chain joins TRBV2 and TRBJ2-5, with D possibly being TRBD2 (7 bases). The CDR3 sequence is 17 residues long. The germline V and J ends were trimmed by 5 bases and 1 base, with 20 bases remaining between them. The V gene's germline CDR1 is SNHLY and CDR2 FYNNEI. In nucleotides, the CDR3 is TGTGCCAGCAGTTCACACAGGGTGGGGGGGGCCCAAGAGACCCAGTACTTC. It encodes CASSSHRVGGAQETQYF.

The chain joins TRBV4-1 to TRBJ1-1; no reliable D call. Germline V lookup: CDR1 MGHRA, CDR2 YSYEKL. The CDR3 has 11 residues. The V end lost 5 bases, the J end lost 11 bases, and 12 bases lay between the germline ends. This chain's CDR3 is CASSIGILAFF. DNA of the CDR3: TGCGCCAGCAGCATCGGTATCTTGGCTTTCTTT.

The chain links TRBV7-5 to TRBJ2-3; the listed D gene, TRBD2, was not tested against the DNA. TRBV7-5 is shown as a pseudogene. This CDR3 has 16 residues. The CDR3 region has the DNA TGTGTCAGAAGCCGGGGACTAGCGGGAGGGGCGGATACGCAGTATTTT. This gives the protein CVRSRGLAGGADTQYF.

The CDR3 DNA sequence: TGCGCCAGCAGCCGGTTCGGGGGGTCCAAAGAGACCCAGTACTTC. Protein product: CASSRFGGSKETQYF. The chain couples TRBV4-3 to TRBJ2-5; 7 bases agree with TRBD2. Per the germline V gene, CDR1 is LGHNA and CDR2 is YSLEER. V shed 4 bases and J 3 bases; nucleotides not matched to a gene: 8. The CDR3 sequence is 15 residues long.

The chain uses TRBV23-1 and TRBJ1-2, with a tentative D call TRBD1 (6 bases). Being an ORF, TRBV23-1 has a function that is uncertain. With 2 bases removed from V and 2 bases from J, the gap between germline ends came to 15 bases. There are 16 residues in the CDR3. The CDR3 spells CASSQTRGHKNYGYTF. CDR3 coding DNA: TGCGCCAGCAGTCAAACCAGGGGCCATAAGAACTATGGCTACACCTTC.

The chain recombines TRBV7-9 with TRBJ2-7; possible D gene TRBD1, 6 bases. V lost 4 bases to trimming and J lost 4 bases, with 26 bases between them. Germline CDR1 is SEHNR and CDR2 is FQNEAQ (reference sequence). This CDR3 is built from 18 residues. The CDR3: CASSSGAGLQGEPYEQYF. DNA for the CDR3: TGTGCCAGCAGCTCCGGGGCCGGGTTACAGGGAGAGCCATACGAGCAGTACTTC.

V gene TRBV6-5 combines with J gene TRBJ1-2, with a possible D match to TRBD1 (6 bases). Trimming removed 6 bases at V and 5 bases at J, with 13 bases between. Looked up from germline, CDR1 is MNHEY and CDR2 is SVGAGI. The CDR3 contains 13 residues. The CDR3 region has the DNA TGTGCCAGCAGGTCGGGACAAAGTTATGGCTACACCTTC. The encoded protein is CASRSGQSYGYTF.

The V gene is TRBV9, the J gene TRBJ1-6; TRBD1 matches 7 bases. The germline gives CDR1 SGDLS, CDR2 YYNGEE. The CDR3 spans 12 residues. V lost 0 bases to trimming and J lost 13 bases; unmatched junction nucleotides: 1. The CDR3 nucleotides are TGTGCCAGCAGCGTAGGACAGGGCCCCCTCCACTTT. Its translation: CASSVGQGPLHF.

The CDR3 DNA reads TGCGCCAGCAGCCAAGGTTTGAGGACAACCGAGCAGTACTTC. This codes for CASSQGLRTTEQYF. The genes are TRBV4-3 and TRBJ2-7; tentative D call: TRBD1 (5 bases). This CDR3 has 14 residues. Germline V gene sequence: CDR1 LGHNA, CDR2 YSLEER. V dropped 1 base and J dropped 6 bases, with 13 bases sitting between them.

The rearrangement uses TRBV14 and TRBJ1-5; D not certain. Between the trimmed V and J ends, which lost 2 bases and 3 bases, there was a span of 5 bases. The CDR3 runs to 13 residues. The germline CDR1 and CDR2 sequences are SGHDN and FVKESK. CDR3 bases: TGTGCCAGCAGCCAATACAACAATCAGCCCCAGCATTTT. It encodes CASSQYNNQPQHF.

The rearrangement links TRBV9 to TRBJ2-5; 7 positions match TRBD2. V dropped 3 bases and J dropped 3; count of bases not matched to a gene: 11. CDR1 and CDR2 from the germline V gene are SGDLS and YYNGEE. This CDR3 has 16 amino acids. The CDR3 reads CASSAGGLADKETQYF. The DNA of the CDR3 is TGTGCCAGCAGCGCTGGGGGTCTAGCGGATAAAGAGACCCAGTACTTC.

V and J are TRBV28 and TRBJ2-7, with D possibly matching TRBD2 (5 bases). The CDR3 length is 14 residues. The V and J ends lost 2 bases and 2 bases respectively, with 10 bases between them. CDR1 and CDR2 from the germline V gene are MDHEN and SYDVKM. CDR3 residues: CASSLRPGTYEQYF. Written as DNA, the CDR3 is TGTGCCAGCAGTTTAAGACCGGGGACCTACGAGCAGTACTTC.

J is TRBJ2-1 and V is TRBV5-6; 7 positions agree with TRBD2. The germline V gene encodes CDR1 SGHDT and CDR2 YYEEEE. The CDR3 totals 15 residues. The V segment lost 1 base and the J segment 5 bases; nucleotides outside the gene matches: 6. CDR3 sequence: CASSLIGTTNNEQFF. The CDR3 coding sequence is TGTGCCAGCAGCTTGATAGGGACTACCAACAATGAGCAGTTCTTC. Looking up the rest from reference TRBV5-6 and TRBJ2-1 gives the full variable domain: DAGVTQSPTHLIKTRGQQVTLRCSPKSGHDTVSWYQQALGQGPQFIFQYYEEEERQRGNFPDRFSGHQFPNYSSELNVNALLLGDSALYLCASSLIGTTNNEQFFGPGTRLTVL.

This clone was recorded a few times. This chain connects TRBV5-4 to TRBJ2-7, with a tentative D call TRBD2 (6 bases). The CDR3 totals 14 residues. The V and J ends lost 3 bases and 0 bases respectively, with 10 bases between them. CDR1 is SGHNT, CDR2 YYREEE, per germline (reference sequence). The DNA of the CDR3 is TGTGCCAGCAGCTGGGACGGGAGCTCCTACGAGCAGTACTTC. Translating it yields CASSWDGSSYEQYF.

This clone was observed a few times. CDR3 nucleotides: TGTGCCAGCCGGGAAAGTGGCGCTGACTATGGCTACACCTTC. As protein: CASRESGADYGYTF. V gene TRBV6-5 combines with J gene TRBJ1-2; D gene unclear. The ends were cut back, 8 bases at V and 3 bases at J, with 16 bases in the middle. The germline V gene encodes CDR1 MNHEY and CDR2 SVGAGI. The CDR3 extends over 14 amino acids.

The chain combines TRBV4-2 with TRBJ1-2, with 12 bases that match TRBD1. This CDR3 is built from 16 residues. CDR1 is LGHNA and CDR2 is YNFKEQ in the germline V gene. With V trimmed by 3 bases and J by 7 bases, 9 bases remained unmatched. For the CDR3, the DNA is TGTGCCAGCAGCCACAACCGGGACAGGGGGCCGGGTGGCTACACCTTC. Protein product: CASSHNRDRGPGGYTF.

The chain joins TRBV7-2 to TRBJ1-5; D perhaps matches TRBD1 (6 bases). Deletions cut 1 base from V and 4 bases from J, with 11 bases between. Germline-derived CDR1 and CDR2 are SGHTA and FQGNSA. CDR3 length: 15 residues. CDR3 sequence reads: CASSLVGRGNQPQHF. CDR3 bases: TGTGCCAGCAGCTTAGTTGGCAGGGGAAATCAGCCCCAGCATTTT. The complete variable domain, with remaining parts taken from reference TRBV7-2 and TRBJ1-5, reads GAGVSQSPSNKVTEKGKDVELRCDPISGHTALYWYRQSLGQGLEFLIYFQGNSAPDKSGLPSDRFSAERTGGSVSTLTIQRTQQEDSAVYLCASSLVGRGNQPQHFGDGTRLSIL.

The chain carries TRBV5-8 and TRBJ1-3, with D perhaps TRBD1 (6 bases). Per the germline V gene, CDR1 is SGHTS and CDR2 is YDEGEE. The V and J ends lost 4 bases and 6 bases respectively, with 20 bases between them. This CDR3 is built from 16 residues. The CDR3 reads CASSNPGTPLANTIYF. The CDR3 DNA sequence: TGTGCCAGCAGCAACCCCGGGACACCTTTGGCAAACACCATATATTTT.